These 22 T cell receptor beta chains were sequenced from one sample in a study of blood T cell repertoires in COVID-19. Some clones are missing from TCRdb's copy, which holds only in-frame ones; the method was immunoSEQ multiplex PCR. The profile shows 150,000 to 200,000 clones, about 80% of them singletons. Sequencing used PBMCs or T cells enriched from blood (not recorded which). These receptors all stem from a middle-aged man who had recovered from COVID-19.

The V gene is TRBV20-1, the J gene TRBJ2-5; D is undetermined. V lost 2 bases and J 3 bases, leaving 4 bases between the germline ends. The CDR3 runs to 11 residues. The V gene's germline CDR1 is DFQATT and CDR2 SNEGSKA (reference sequence). CDR3 sequence (DNA): TGCAGTGCTAGAAGCGAAGAGACCCAGTACTTC. Amino acids: CSARSEETQYF.

This clone was picked up a small number of times. The J gene is TRBJ2-1, the V gene TRBV30, with 7 bases identical to TRBD2. This CDR3 spans 15 amino acids. Trimming at V came to 4 bases and at J to 3 bases, leaving 9 bases not matched to a gene. Germline CDR1 is GTSNPN and CDR2 is SVGIG (reference sequence). The CDR3 spells CAWNNPAGNYNEQFF. CDR3 sequence (DNA): TGTGCCTGGAATAACCCAGCGGGGAACTACAATGAGCAGTTCTTC.

The chain employs TRBV5-1 and TRBJ2-3; possibly TRBD1 for D (6 bases). Germline V gives CDR1 SGHRS, CDR2 YFSETQ. CDR3 length: 17 amino acids. V lost 5 bases and J lost 0, with 19 bases in between. CDR3 DNA: TGCGCCAGCAGTCCTTGGGGGCTAGCAGGAAGCACAGATACGCAGTATTTT. Translating it yields CASSPWGLAGSTDTQYF.

This CDR3 reads CASGPGSSTDTQYF. The CDR3 coding sequence is TGTGCTAGTGGACCCGGGTCTAGCACAGATACGCAGTATTTT. V and J are TRBV12-5 and TRBJ2-3; D call uncertain. The CDR3 covers 14 residues. V dropped 6 bases and J dropped 0 bases, with 10 bases sitting between them. CDR1 is LGHNT, CDR2 FRNRAP, per germline.

The chain combines TRBV28 with TRBJ1-6, with 7 bases that match TRBD1. Germline CDR1 reads MDHEN; CDR2 reads SYDVKM. The CDR3 contains 13 residues. J lost 19 bases, V lost 3 bases, and 12 bases had no gene match. The CDR3 nucleotides are TGTGCCAGCAGTTTGCCACAGGGGACCCGATTTCACTTT. This sequence encodes CASSLPQGTRFHF.

V and J are TRBV7-8 and TRBJ1-2; 8 positions match TRBD1. The V segment lost 7 bases and the J segment 8 bases; nucleotides outside the gene matches: 9. Germline CDR1 and CDR2: SGHVS and FQNEAQ. This CDR3 is built from 13 residues. CDR3 DNA sequence: TGTGCCAGCACGGATCGGACAGGGCAAGGCTACACCTTC. As protein: CASTDRTGQGYTF.

This clone has a handful of counts. The V call is TRBV2, the J call TRBJ1-5; 8 bases map to TRBD1. The junction had 13 bases not matched to a gene; V was cut back by 3 bases and J by 6 bases. Germline-derived CDR1 and CDR2 are SNHLY and FYNNEI. The CDR3 spans 17 residues. The CDR3: CASSDRQPRQGSQPQHF. The DNA of the CDR3 is TGTGCCAGCAGTGACCGCCAGCCGAGACAGGGGAGTCAGCCCCAGCATTTT.

V usage is TRBV27 and J usage is TRBJ1-1, with D perhaps TRBD1 (5 bases). Trimming took off 6 bases at V and 1 base at J, with 12 bases between the two ends. The V gene's germline CDR1 is MNHEY and CDR2 SMNVEV (reference sequence). This CDR3 region has 14 residues. The CDR3 sequence: CASSEPGRNTEAFF. In DNA form, the CDR3 reads TGTGCCAGCAGCGAACCAGGGCGGAACACTGAAGCTTTCTTT.

The V gene is TRBV19, the J gene TRBJ2-1; 14 bases fit TRBD2. The CDR3 has 16 residues. From germline, CDR1 is LNHDA and CDR2 SQIVND (reference sequence). The junction had 4 bases not matched to a gene; V was cut back by 1 base and J by 8 bases. This CDR3 is CASSIAGTSGSDEQFF. CDR3 nucleotides: TGTGCCAGTAGTATAGCCGGGACTAGCGGGAGCGATGAGCAGTTCTTC. Filled out from reference TRBV19 and TRBJ2-1, the complete variable domain reads DGGITQSPKYLFRKEGQNVTLSCEQNLNHDAMYWYRQDPGQGLRLIYYSQIVNDFQKGDIAEGYSVSREKKESFPLTVTSAQKNPTAFYLCASSIAGTSGSDEQFFGPGTRLTVL.

This sequence joins TRBV6-6 and TRBJ1-5; no definite D call. With 6 bases removed from V and 7 bases from J, the gap between germline ends came to 13 bases. Germline V gene data show CDR1 as MNHNY and CDR2 as SVGAGI (reference sequence). The length of the CDR3 is 13 residues. This CDR3 is CASRNKNSQPQHF. DNA of the CDR3: TGTGCCAGCAGGAACAAAAATAGCCAGCCCCAGCATTTT.

The rearrangement links TRBV25-1 to TRBJ1-6; a weak D match, TRBD1 (5 bases). The germline gives CDR1 MGHDK, CDR2 SYGVNS. V was cut by 1 base and J by 11 bases, with 12 bases left in between. The CDR3 contains 14 residues. The CDR3 spells CASSESQGSTPLHF. DNA of the CDR3: TGTGCCAGCAGTGAATCGCAGGGTTCAACACCCCTCCACTTT.

This chain connects TRBV7-3 to TRBJ1-2, with TRBD1 identical over 10 bases. There are 15 residues in the CDR3. The V gene's germline CDR1 is SGHTA and CDR2 FQGTGA. V lost 10 bases and J lost 4; bases outside the gene matches: 12. This chain's CDR3 is CATHRDRGTGYGYTF. CDR3 bases: TGTGCCACCCACCGGGACAGGGGAACGGGCTATGGCTACACCTTC.

For the CDR3, the DNA is TGCGCCAGCAGCCACGGACGGCAGTCCCCCGGGACTAGCGGTACAGATACGCAGTATTTT. This gives the protein CASSHGRQSPGTSGTDTQYF. This chain links TRBV4-1 with TRBJ2-3, with TRBD2 matching over 11 bases. The CDR3 runs to 20 residues. V gave up 3 bases and J gave up 3 bases; unmatched junction bases: 17. CDR1 is MGHRA and CDR2 is YSYEKL in the germline V gene.

The chain combines TRBV19 with TRBJ2-5; TRBD1 agrees at 7 bases. The CDR3 has 13 residues. Germline V gene sequence: CDR1 LNHDA, CDR2 SQIVND (reference sequence). V was pared by 7 bases and J by 1 base, with 3 bases of the junction left unmatched. As DNA, the CDR3 is TGTGCCAGTAACAGGGGCCGCCAAGAGACCCAGTACTTC. This translates into CASNRGRQETQYF.

This chain uses TRBV10-1 with TRBJ2-3, with 9 bases matching TRBD1. V lost 4 bases and J lost 4; bases outside the gene matches: 6. The CDR3 has 15 amino acids. Germline lookup yields CDR1 WNHNN and CDR2 SYGVQD (reference sequence). This chain's CDR3 is CASSVGTGFPDTQYF. The CDR3 nucleotides read TGCGCCAGCAGTGTGGGGACAGGGTTCCCAGATACGCAGTATTTT.

CDR3 bases: TGTGCCAGCAGTCGACCCCATAGGGAGACCGGGGAGCTGTTTTTT. Translation gives CASSRPHRETGELFF. V usage is TRBV6-2 or TRBV6-3 and J usage is TRBJ2-2; tentative D call: TRBD2 (5 bases). V dropped 5 bases and J dropped 5 bases, with 15 bases sitting between them. CDR1 and CDR2 from the germline V gene are MNHEY and SVGEGT. The CDR3 is 15 residues long.

The V call is TRBV19, the J call TRBJ1-2; D perhaps matches TRBD1 (5 bases). The germline V gene has CDR1 LNHDA and CDR2 SQIVND (reference sequence). This CDR3 region has 12 residues. Trimming removed 6 bases at V and 7 bases at J, with 12 bases between. CDR3 region: CASRLGDSGYTF. DNA of the CDR3: TGTGCCAGTAGATTAGGGGATTCTGGCTACACCTTC.

This chain joins TRBV7-3 and TRBJ2-2; 10 bases match TRBD2. After removal of 6 bases from V and 5 bases from J, the junction contained 6 bases not matched to a gene. The germline V gene has CDR1 SGHTA and CDR2 FQGTGA. The CDR3 totals 15 residues. This CDR3 is CASSLAGGGTGELFF. CDR3 coding DNA: TGTGCCAGCAGTTTAGCGGGAGGTGGGACCGGGGAGCTGTTTTTT.

The V call is TRBV12-3 or TRBV12-4, the J call TRBJ1-2; a possible D gene is TRBD1 (6 bases). This CDR3 comprises 13 residues. Trimming removed 3 bases from V and 8 bases from J, with 13 bases in between. The DNA of the CDR3 is TGTGCCAGCAGTTTCGGGGGGGCATCCGGCTACACCTTC. This sequence encodes CASSFGGASGYTF.

The CDR3 protein is CASSQDPRRGSGANVLTF. The DNA of the CDR3 is TGTGCCAGCAGCCAAGATCCGAGGCGGGGTTCTGGGGCCAACGTCCTGACTTTC. The chain is built from TRBV14 and TRBJ2-6, with D perhaps matching TRBD2 (6 bases). This CDR3 is 18 amino acids long. CDR1 and CDR2 from the germline V gene are SGHDN and FVKESK. V was shortened by 0 bases and J by 1 base, with 13 bases between the two germline ends.

This clone was seen just once. The CDR3 spells CASSPDGDRVTEAFF. CDR3 DNA sequence: TGCGCCAGCAGCCCTGATGGCGACAGGGTGACTGAAGCTTTCTTT. This chain joins TRBV5-1 and TRBJ1-1; 7 bases line up with TRBD1. This CDR3 comprises 15 residues. Germline CDR1 reads SGHRS; CDR2 reads YFSETQ. The V segment lost 4 bases and the J segment 5 bases; nucleotides outside the gene matches: 11.

J is TRBJ1-2 and V is TRBV18; no reliable D call. The ends were cut back, 0 bases at V and 4 bases at J, with 15 bases in the middle. Germline CDR1 reads KGHSH; CDR2 reads LQKENI. CDR3 length equals 16 residues. CDR3 sequence reads: CASSPPVAVRSYGYTF. CDR3 in DNA: TGTGCCAGCTCACCACCGGTCGCCGTTCGGAGCTATGGCTACACCTTC. The full variable domain, with the rest looked up from reference TRBV18 and TRBJ1-2, is NAGVMQNPRHLVRRRGQEARLRCSPMKGHSHVYWYRQLPEEGLKFMVYLQKENIIDESGMPKERFSAEFPKEGPSILRIQQVVRGDSAAYFCASSPPVAVRSYGYTFGSGTRLTVV.